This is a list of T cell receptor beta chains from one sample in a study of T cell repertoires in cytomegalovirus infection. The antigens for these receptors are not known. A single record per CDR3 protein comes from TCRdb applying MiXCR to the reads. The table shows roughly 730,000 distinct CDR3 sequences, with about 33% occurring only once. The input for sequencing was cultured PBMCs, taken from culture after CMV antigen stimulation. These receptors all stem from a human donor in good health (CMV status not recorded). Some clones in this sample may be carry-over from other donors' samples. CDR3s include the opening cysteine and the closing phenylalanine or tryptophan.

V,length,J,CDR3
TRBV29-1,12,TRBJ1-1,CSVGGLNTEAFF
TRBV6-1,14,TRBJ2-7,CASSYGTSSYEQYF
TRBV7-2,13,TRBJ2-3,CASSEQGIGTQYF
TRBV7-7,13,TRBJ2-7,CASSPGDYYEQYF
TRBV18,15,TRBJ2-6,CASSPIVSGANVLTF
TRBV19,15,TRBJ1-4,CASSQPGRLNEKLFF
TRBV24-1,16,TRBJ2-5,CATSDWGRDIEETQYF
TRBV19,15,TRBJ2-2,CATSPDRGSVGELFF
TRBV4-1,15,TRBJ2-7,CASSREWGPSNEQYF
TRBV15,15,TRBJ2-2,CATQPGHTYTGELFF
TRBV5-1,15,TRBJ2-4,CASSLGPGPENIQYF
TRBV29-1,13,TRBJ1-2,CSVLTGLDYGYTF
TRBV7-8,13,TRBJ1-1,CASSLDRTGEAFF
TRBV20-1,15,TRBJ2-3,CSASERDWSTDTQYF